This entry lists 20 T cell receptor beta chains sequenced from one sample in a study of control samples from healthy donors and cancer patients. Assay used: immunoSEQ multiplex PCR; TCRdb lists only in-frame clones, some missing. The sample contains approximately 90,000 clones, around 85% of which appear only once. The sequenced sample consisted of PBMCs. The source is a man in his 70s with lung cancer.

The chain combines TRBV14 with TRBJ2-7; D is perhaps TRBD1 (6 bases). Trimming removed 3 bases at V and 3 bases at J, with 15 bases between. The CDR3 length is 15 residues. The germline V gene has CDR1 SGHDN and CDR2 FVKESK. CDR3 coding DNA: TGTGCCAGCAGCCAGCAGGGGCGAAATCTCTACGAGCAGTACTTC. Translation gives CASSQQGRNLYEQYF.

This clone was seen a few times. The chain joins TRBV12-1 to TRBJ1-2; the table's D call, TRBD1, was not checked against the DNA. TRBV12-1 corresponds to a pseudogene. The CDR3 has 16 amino acids. CDR3 protein: CASSFAPAGGSYGYTF. Written as DNA, the CDR3 is TGTGCCAGCAGCTTTGCGCCGGCAGGGGGTAGCTATGGCTACACCTTC.

The rearrangement uses TRBV10-1 and TRBJ2-5, with unresolved D. CDR1 is WNHNN and CDR2 is SYGVQD in the germline V gene (reference sequence). CDR3 length: 15 amino acids. The germline V and J ends were trimmed by 6 bases and 0 bases, with 14 bases remaining between them. CDR3 sequence reads: CASSPPGRNQETQYF. In DNA, the CDR3 is TGCGCCAGCAGCCCACCGGGCCGAAACCAAGAGACCCAGTACTTC.

The CDR3 spells CASRGLAGVNEQFF. CDR3 nucleotides: TGTGCCAGCAGGGGACTAGCGGGCGTAAATGAGCAGTTCTTC. This sequence joins TRBV2 and TRBJ2-1, with 12 bases that match TRBD2. This CDR3 has 14 residues. Unmatched junction bases numbered 4, after V lost 6 bases and J lost 7 bases. Germline CDR1 SNHLY, CDR2 FYNNEI.

This clone was counted only a few times. The rearrangement uses TRBV24-1 and TRBJ2-7; 10 bases fit TRBD1. V trimming: 4 bases; J trimming: 1 base; junction bases outside the gene matches: 3. Germline V lookup: CDR1 KGHDR, CDR2 SFDVKD. The CDR3 spans 15 residues. CDR3 DNA sequence: TGTGCCACCAGTGACCCGGGACAGGGGTCCTACGAGCAGTACTTC. Translation gives CATSDPGQGSYEQYF.

The V gene is TRBV7-3, the J gene TRBJ2-6, with 7 positions matching TRBD1. V shed 5 bases, J shed 2 bases, and the junction held 12 bases outside the gene matches. Germline CDR1 and CDR2: SGHTA and FQGTGA. This CDR3 spans 18 amino acids. CDR3 amino acids: CASSPRPQTGAGANVLTF. In DNA, the CDR3 is TGTGCCAGCAGCCCTAGGCCTCAAACAGGGGCTGGGGCCAACGTCCTGACTTTC.

This rearrangement joins TRBV6-5 to TRBJ2-7, with 9 bases matching TRBD1. The CDR3 totals 16 residues. V shed 4 bases, J shed 4 bases, and the junction held 11 bases outside the gene matches. Per the germline V gene, CDR1 is MNHEY and CDR2 is SVGAGI. CDR3 sequence: CASSSKTTGGRYEQYF. The CDR3 coding sequence is TGTGCCAGCAGTTCCAAAACAACAGGGGGCAGATACGAGCAGTACTTC.

The V gene is TRBV4-1, the J gene TRBJ1-2; unclear D gene. This CDR3 is 15 amino acids long. CDR1 MGHRA and CDR2 YSYEKL come from the germline V gene. Trimming took off 0 bases at V and 0 bases at J, with 8 bases between the two ends. CDR3 in DNA: TGCGCCAGCAGCCAAGAGCGGGGAGCTAACTATGGCTACACCTTC. Its translation is CASSQERGANYGYTF.

The chain links TRBV7-9 to TRBJ2-3; possibly TRBD1 for D (5 bases). The CDR3 runs to 15 residues. Per the germline V gene, CDR1 is SEHNR and CDR2 is FQNEAQ (reference sequence). The germline V and J ends were trimmed by 5 bases and 0 bases, with 12 bases remaining between them. The CDR3 sequence is CASSPRAVSTDTQYF. As DNA, the CDR3 is TGTGCCAGCAGCCCCAGGGCCGTCAGCACAGATACGCAGTATTTT.

The rearrangement links TRBV20-1 to TRBJ2-2, with TRBD2 matching 8 bases. The CDR3 has 15 residues. After removal of 3 bases from V and 4 bases from J, the junction contained 7 bases not matched to a gene. Looked up from germline, CDR1 is DFQATT and CDR2 is SNEGSKA (reference sequence). The chain's CDR3 is CSASPAGVTTGELFF. The CDR3 DNA reads as TGCAGTGCTAGTCCAGCGGGGGTTACCACCGGGGAGCTGTTTTTT.

The chain links TRBV12-3 or TRBV12-4 to TRBJ1-6; D is unclear. CDR3 length: 13 residues. Trimming shortened V by 6 bases and J by 3 bases, and 6 bases separated the two germline ends. The CDR3 sequence is CASSQVYNSPLHF. As DNA, the CDR3 is TGTGCCAGCAGCCAAGTCTATAATTCACCCCTCCACTTT.

The gene calls are TRBV19 and TRBJ2-7, with D tentatively TRBD2 (6 bases). V lost 3 bases and J 0 bases, leaving 15 bases between the germline ends. The CDR3 is 16 amino acids. In germline, CDR1 is LNHDA, CDR2 SQIVND (reference sequence). The CDR3 sequence is CASSIAGTVPSYEQYF. The CDR3 DNA follows: TGTGCCAGTAGTATTGCGGGGACGGTCCCCTCCTACGAGCAGTACTTC. Full variable domain (outside the CDR3, taken from reference TRBV19 and TRBJ2-7): DGGITQSPKYLFRKEGQNVTLSCEQNLNHDAMYWYRQDPGQGLRLIYYSQIVNDFQKGDIAEGYSVSREKKESFPLTVTSAQKNPTAFYLCASSIAGTVPSYEQYFGPGTRLTVT.

CDR3 in DNA: TGTGCCAGCCAAGGGGGGCCAGATTCACCCCTCCACTTT. Encoded protein: CASQGGPDSPLHF. The rearrangement links TRBV6-6 to TRBJ1-6; D is perhaps TRBD1 (6 bases). Germline V gene lookup returns CDR1 MNHNY and CDR2 SVGAGI (reference sequence). Trimming cost V 8 bases and J 8 bases, with 13 bases left between them. The CDR3 runs 13 residues.

In this sample, this clone turned up once. The rearrangement links TRBV5-4 to TRBJ1-3; D remains ambiguous. Trimming stripped 0 bases from V and 0 bases from J, with 7 bases between. This CDR3 has 15 amino acids. CDR1 and CDR2 (germline): SGHNT, YYREEE (reference sequence). The CDR3 sequence: CASSLDTVSGNTIYF. The CDR3 DNA reads TGTGCCAGCAGCTTGGATACAGTCTCTGGAAACACCATATATTTT.

The chain is built from TRBV19 and TRBJ2-3; TRBD2 matches 12 bases. This CDR3 has 17 amino acids. The J segment lost 5 bases and the V segment lost 2 bases, leaving 8 bases of the junction unmatched. Germline V gene lookup returns CDR1 LNHDA and CDR2 SQIVND (reference sequence). CDR3 sequence: CASSIRASGGVLDTQYF. CDR3 bases: TGTGCCAGTAGTATAAGGGCTAGCGGGGGGGTATTAGATACGCAGTATTTT.

The chain recombines TRBV10-3 with TRBJ2-1, with 16 positions matching TRBD2. Trimming at V came to 10 bases and at J to 0 bases, leaving 9 bases not matched to a gene. This CDR3 is 18 amino acids long. Germline assignment: CDR1 ENHRY and CDR2 SYGVKD. For the CDR3, the DNA is TGTGCCAACGCAGCGGGACTAGCGGGGGGGTACTCCTACAATGAGCAGTTCTTC. This translates into CANAAGLAGGYSYNEQFF.

This chain joins TRBV5-4 and TRBJ2-7; D might be TRBD1 (6 bases). This CDR3 contains 14 residues. With 5 bases removed from V and 4 bases from J, the gap between germline ends came to 16 bases. Germline assignment: CDR1 SGHNT and CDR2 YYREEE (reference sequence). The DNA of the CDR3 is TGTGCCAGCAGAAAAGAAGGGGGTATGTACGAGCAGTACTTC. Translated: CASRKEGGMYEQYF.

The V gene is TRBV6-5, the J gene TRBJ2-3, with D perhaps given as TRBD1 or TRBD2 (5 bases each). The CDR3 loop spans 15 amino acids. The V and J ends lost 1 base and 3 bases respectively, with 11 bases between them. Germline CDR1 and CDR2: MNHEY and SVGAGI. The CDR3, as DNA: TGTGCCAGCAGTTACTATCCAGGGACGACAGATACGCAGTATTTT. This encodes CASSYYPGTTDTQYF.

This chain uses TRBV4-1 with TRBJ2-4; weak D call: TRBD1 (5 bases). Trimming took 5 bases from V and 1 from J, leaving 18 bases between them. Germline CDR1 reads MGHRA; CDR2 reads YSYEKL. The CDR3 is 17 residues long. CDR3 in DNA: TGCGCCAGCAGCGGCCTTCAGGGATCGTTGGCCAAAAACATTCAGTACTTC. Its protein is CASSGLQGSLAKNIQYF.

The V gene is TRBV7-2, the J gene TRBJ2-7, with a possible D match to TRBD1 (6 bases). CDR1 is SGHTA, CDR2 FQGNSA, per germline. Trimming took 4 bases from V and 2 from J, leaving 12 bases between them. The CDR3 consists of 14 residues. CDR3: CASSSTGQAYEQYF. The CDR3, as DNA: TGTGCCAGCAGCTCTACAGGGCAAGCCTACGAGCAGTACTTC.